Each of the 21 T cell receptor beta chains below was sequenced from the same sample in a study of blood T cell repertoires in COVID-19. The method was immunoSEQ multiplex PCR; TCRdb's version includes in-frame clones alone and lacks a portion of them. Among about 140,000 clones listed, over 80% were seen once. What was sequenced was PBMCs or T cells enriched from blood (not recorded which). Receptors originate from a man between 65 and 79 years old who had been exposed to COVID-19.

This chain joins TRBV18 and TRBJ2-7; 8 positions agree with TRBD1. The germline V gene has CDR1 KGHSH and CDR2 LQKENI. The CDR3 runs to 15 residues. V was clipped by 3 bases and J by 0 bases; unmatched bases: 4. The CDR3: CASSPTGVSSYEQYF. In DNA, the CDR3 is TGTGCCAGCTCACCGACAGGGGTCTCCTCCTACGAGCAGTACTTC. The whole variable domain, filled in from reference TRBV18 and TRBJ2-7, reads NAGVMQNPRHLVRRRGQEARLRCSPMKGHSHVYWYRQLPEEGLKFMVYLQKENIIDESGMPKERFSAEFPKEGPSILRIQQVVRGDSAAYFCASSPTGVSSYEQYFGPGTRLTVT.

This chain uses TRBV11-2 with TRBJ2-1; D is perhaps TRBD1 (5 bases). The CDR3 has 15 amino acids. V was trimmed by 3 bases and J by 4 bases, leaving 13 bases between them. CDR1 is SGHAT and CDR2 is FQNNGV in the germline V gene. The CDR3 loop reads CASSFLNQGYNEQFF. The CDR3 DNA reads TGTGCCAGCAGCTTCCTCAACCAGGGATACAATGAGCAGTTCTTC.

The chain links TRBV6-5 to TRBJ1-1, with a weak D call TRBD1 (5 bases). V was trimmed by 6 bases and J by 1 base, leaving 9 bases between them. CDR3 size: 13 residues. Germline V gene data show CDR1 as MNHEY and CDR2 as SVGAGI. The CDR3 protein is CASRKTENTEAFF. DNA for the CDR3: TGTGCCAGCAGAAAGACAGAGAACACTGAAGCTTTCTTT.

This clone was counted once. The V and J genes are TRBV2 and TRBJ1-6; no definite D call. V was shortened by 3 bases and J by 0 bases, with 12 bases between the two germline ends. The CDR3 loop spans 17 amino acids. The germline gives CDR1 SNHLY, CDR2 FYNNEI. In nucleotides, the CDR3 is TGTGCCAGCAGTGAGCGGCCGTTGAGCTCCTATAATTCACCCCTCCACTTT. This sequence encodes CASSERPLSSYNSPLHF.

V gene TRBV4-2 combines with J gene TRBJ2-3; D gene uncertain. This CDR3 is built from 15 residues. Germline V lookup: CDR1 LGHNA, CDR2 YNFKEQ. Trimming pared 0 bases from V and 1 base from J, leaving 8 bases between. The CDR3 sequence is CASSQDERGTDTQYF. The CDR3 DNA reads TGTGCCAGCAGCCAAGACGAACGGGGCACAGATACGCAGTATTTT.

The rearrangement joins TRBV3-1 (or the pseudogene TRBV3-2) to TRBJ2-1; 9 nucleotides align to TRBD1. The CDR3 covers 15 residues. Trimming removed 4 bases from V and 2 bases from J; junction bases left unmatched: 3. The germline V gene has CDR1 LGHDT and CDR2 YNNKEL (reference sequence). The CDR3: CASSPGTGPYNEQFF. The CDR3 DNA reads TGTGCCAGCAGCCCCGGGACAGGGCCCTACAATGAGCAGTTCTTC.

The CDR3 bases are TGTGCCAGCAGCTTGCAGGGGGCTGGTTCACCCCTCCACTTT. Translated: CASSLQGAGSPLHF. The chain combines TRBV7-2 with TRBJ1-6; TRBD1 matches at 8 bases. The germline CDR1 and CDR2 sequences are SGHTA and FQGNSA. The ends lost 3 bases at V and 9 bases at J; junction bases unmatched: 4. This CDR3 spans 14 amino acids.

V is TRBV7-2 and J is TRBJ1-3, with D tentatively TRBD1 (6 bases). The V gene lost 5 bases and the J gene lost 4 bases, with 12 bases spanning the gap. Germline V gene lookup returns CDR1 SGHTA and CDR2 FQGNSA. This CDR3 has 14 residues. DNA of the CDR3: TGTGCCAGCAGCCTACAGGGAGACGGAAACACCATATATTTT. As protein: CASSLQGDGNTIYF.

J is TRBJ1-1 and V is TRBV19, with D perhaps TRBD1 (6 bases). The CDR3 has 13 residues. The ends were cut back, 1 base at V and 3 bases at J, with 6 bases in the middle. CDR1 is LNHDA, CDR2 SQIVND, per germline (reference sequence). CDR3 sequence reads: CASSIGTDTEAFF. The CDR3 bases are TGTGCCAGTAGTATAGGGACAGACACTGAAGCTTTCTTT.

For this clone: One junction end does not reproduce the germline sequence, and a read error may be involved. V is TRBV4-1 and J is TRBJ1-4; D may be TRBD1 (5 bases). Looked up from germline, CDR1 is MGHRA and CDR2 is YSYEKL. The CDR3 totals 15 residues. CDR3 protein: CASRQDSNVNEKLFF. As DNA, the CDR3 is TGCGCCAGCAGGCAAGACAGTAATGTAAATGAAAAACTGTTTTTT.

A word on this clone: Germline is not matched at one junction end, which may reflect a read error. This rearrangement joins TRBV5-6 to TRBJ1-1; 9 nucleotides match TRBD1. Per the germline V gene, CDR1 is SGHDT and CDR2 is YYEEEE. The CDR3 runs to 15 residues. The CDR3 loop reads CASSGGDRVNPEAFF. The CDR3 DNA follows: TGTGCCAGCAGCGGAGGGGACAGGGTGAACCCTGAAGCTTTCTTT. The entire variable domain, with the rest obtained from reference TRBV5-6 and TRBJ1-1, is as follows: DAGVTQSPTHLIKTRGQQVTLRCSPKSGHDTVSWYQQALGQGPQFIFQYYEEEERQRGNFPDRFSGHQFPNYSSELNVNALLLGDSALYLCASSGGDRVNPEAFFGQGTRLTVV.

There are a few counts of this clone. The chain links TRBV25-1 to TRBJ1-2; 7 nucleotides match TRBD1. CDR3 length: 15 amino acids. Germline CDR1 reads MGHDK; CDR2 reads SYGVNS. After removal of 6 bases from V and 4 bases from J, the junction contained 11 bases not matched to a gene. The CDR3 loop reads CASRRFNRGGYGYTF. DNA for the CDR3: TGTGCCAGCAGGCGATTTAACAGGGGTGGCTATGGCTACACCTTC.

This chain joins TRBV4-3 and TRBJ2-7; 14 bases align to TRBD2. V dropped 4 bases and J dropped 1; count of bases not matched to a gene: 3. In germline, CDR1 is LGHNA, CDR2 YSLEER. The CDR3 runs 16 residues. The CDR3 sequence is CASSLGLAGGSYEQYF. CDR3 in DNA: TGCGCCAGCAGCCTCGGACTAGCGGGGGGTTCCTACGAGCAGTACTTC.

DNA of the CDR3: TGTGCCAGCAGCTTTGGGGACAGGGGGCATTACGAGCAGTACTTC. It encodes CASSFGDRGHYEQYF. V usage is TRBV7-9 and J usage is TRBJ2-7; 12 bases map to TRBD1. Germline values: CDR1 SEHNR, CDR2 FQNEAQ (reference sequence). With V trimmed by 3 bases and J by 4 bases, 4 bases remained unmatched. The length of the CDR3 is 15 residues.

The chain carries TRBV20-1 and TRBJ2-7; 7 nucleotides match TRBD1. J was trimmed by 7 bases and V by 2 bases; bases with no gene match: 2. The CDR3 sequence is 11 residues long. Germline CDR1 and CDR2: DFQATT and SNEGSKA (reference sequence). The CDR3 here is CSARQGDEQYF. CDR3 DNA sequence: TGCAGTGCTAGACAGGGGGATGAGCAGTACTTC.

The CDR3 sequence is CASSYSPGSSRYEQYF. CDR3 nucleotide sequence: TGTGCCAGCAGTTACTCGCCCGGGTCATCTCGGTACGAGCAGTACTTC. The chain is built from TRBV6-5 and TRBJ2-7; no firm D call. V lost 0 bases and J lost 4, with 16 bases in between. The CDR3 is 16 residues long. In germline, CDR1 is MNHEY, CDR2 SVGAGI.

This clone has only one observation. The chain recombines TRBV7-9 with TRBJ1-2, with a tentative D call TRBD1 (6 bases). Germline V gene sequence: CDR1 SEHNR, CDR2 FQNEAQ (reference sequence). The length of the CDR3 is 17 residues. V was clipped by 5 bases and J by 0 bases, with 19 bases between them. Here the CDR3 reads CASSPLRMGAANYGYTF. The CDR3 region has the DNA TGTGCCAGCAGCCCCCTTCGAATGGGGGCGGCTAACTATGGCTACACCTTC.

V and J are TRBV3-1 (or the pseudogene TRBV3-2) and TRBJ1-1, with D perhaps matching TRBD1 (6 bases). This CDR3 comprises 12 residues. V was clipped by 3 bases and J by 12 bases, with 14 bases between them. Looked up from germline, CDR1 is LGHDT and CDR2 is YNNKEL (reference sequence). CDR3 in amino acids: CASSHATGTTFF. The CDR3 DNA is TGTGCCAGCAGCCACGCTACAGGGACTACTTTCTTT.

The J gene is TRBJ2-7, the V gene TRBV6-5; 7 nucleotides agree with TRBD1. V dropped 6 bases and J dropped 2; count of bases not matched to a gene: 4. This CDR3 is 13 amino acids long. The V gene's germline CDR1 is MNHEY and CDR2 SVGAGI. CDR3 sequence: CASSHRGAYEQYF. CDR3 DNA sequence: TGTGCCAGCAGCCACAGGGGTGCCTACGAGCAGTACTTC.

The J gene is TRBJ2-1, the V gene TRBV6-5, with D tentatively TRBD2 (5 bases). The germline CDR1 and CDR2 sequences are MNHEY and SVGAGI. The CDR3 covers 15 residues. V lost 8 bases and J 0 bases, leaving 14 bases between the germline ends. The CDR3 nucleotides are TGTGCCAGCCTTCGGGATTTTAGCTCCTACAATGAGCAGTTCTTC. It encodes CASLRDFSSYNEQFF.

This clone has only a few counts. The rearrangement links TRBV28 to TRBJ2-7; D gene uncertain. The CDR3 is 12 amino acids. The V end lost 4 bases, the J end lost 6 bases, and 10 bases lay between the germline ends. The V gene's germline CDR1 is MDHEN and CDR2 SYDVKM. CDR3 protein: CASSYRGTEQYF. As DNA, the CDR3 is TGTGCCAGCAGTTACCGAGGAACCGAGCAGTACTTC.